The text below deals with one T cell receptor beta chain. What this receptor recognizes is not known. Per-base quality was not reported, and no clone a single base away is much larger than it. TCRbeta CDR3 regions were amplified from genomic DNA by means of the immunoSEQ Assay, a bias-controlled multiplex PCR. The original methods were these. Within the assay, amplification of reference gene primers was used to estimate how many nucleated cells each sample contained. Sequence reads were collapsed and filtered to measure the absolute abundance of every unique TCRbeta CDR3 rearrangement. For each sample, productive Simpson clonality was calculated by taking the square root of Simpson's diversity index across productive rearrangements. The table comes from immuneACCESS by way of TCRdb, which keeps in-frame sequences with V and J called. Part of the clones is missing from these tables; in studies checked, under half for an unresolved V gene and the rest for unknown reasons. D and trimming come from the DNA, and the V and J calls and clone size come from that table. This sample holds roughly 120,000 clones; 92% were observed only once. 2.1% of the sample rests with the top ten.

This sample is drawn from a study of blood T cell repertoires in COVID-19 (dated by TCRdb to 2018 to 2020). For context, the study as a whole: Samples covering the acute and convalescent phases of COVID-19 were provided by collaborators in the United States, Italy and Spain. Samples were obtained from the ongoing ImmuneRACE study (first 160 participants) and from approximately 1,200 subjects provided by 6 global collaborators. Where available, HLA class I and class II types were taken from metadata supplied by the sample provider and were not determined by assay-based typing. The dataset comprised deeply sampled blood TCRbeta repertoires from subjects exposed to, actively infected with, or recovered from COVID-19. The repertoires were made available in a free public database intended to serve as a resource for research on the immune response to SARS-CoV-2. The material from the prospective study consisted of cDNA or gDNA derived from T cells, B-cell-depleted T cells, or PBMCs. A de-identified subject ID, COVID-19 status, age in years and sex were almost always included in the sample metadata.

What the work shows at the level of the full study, not this receptor alone: The amount of clinical and demographic metadata varied by source and participant and was provided uncurated.

One collaborating source in Seattle enrolled patients while the patients were actively infected and followed the patients over time throughout the course of disease. Whole blood was collected in K2EDTA tubes by collaborating institutions according to the institutions' own protocols. Collaborator samples were shipped for TCRbeta analysis as frozen whole blood, isolated PBMCs, or DNA extracted from either sample type. This receptor was obtained from a middle-aged man with COVID-19, enrolled during active disease. Sample: peripheral blood.

The base sequence is TGTGCCAGCAGTCGGGACAGGGGAAGAGATTTTGAAAAACTGTTTTTT. Its translation is CASSRDRGRDFEKLFF. The chain links TRBV27 with TRBJ1-4; TRBD1 fits 10 bases in the junction. Including cysteine and phenylalanine, the CDR3 has 16 amino acids. The DNA shown is the 48-base CDR3, in frame from base 1. CDR1 and CDR2 were assigned from the germline V gene (reference sequence) as MNHEY and SMNVEV. Germline trimming amounts to 5 bases on V and 7 bases on J, with 10 as the count of junction bases outside the gene matches.